Shown below are 11 T cell receptor beta chains from a single sample sequenced in a study of blood T cells in healthy people across ages. Together with a sample-barcoded 5' primer, a J-beta primer mix was included in a second PCR lasting about 7 to 12 cycles. TCRdb called the 5' RACE reads again in MiXCR, with one record for every CDR3 protein. This table has around 650,000 distinct CDR3 sequences, about 30% appearing once. The specimen was blood. The receptors originated from a woman aged 80 or older in good health.

The gene calls are TRBV6-1 and TRBJ2-5, with TRBD1 identical over 9 bases. The DNA end is more similar to TRBJ2-7, so the J call may be wrong. From germline, CDR1 is MNHNS and CDR2 SASEGT. The CDR3 has 17 amino acids. The CDR3: CASSALLQGATGHEQYF. The CDR3, as DNA: TGTGCCAGCAGTGCCCTTTTACAGGGGGCCACCGGCCACGAGCAGTACTTC.

This clonotype has ten or more counts. The rearrangement links TRBV5-1 to TRBJ1-2, with D uncertain. The CDR3 contains 14 residues. The germline gives CDR1 SGHRS, CDR2 YFSETQ. Trimming removed 1 base from V and 7 bases from J, with 14 bases in between. In DNA form, the CDR3 reads TGCGCCAGCAGCTTGACGGCAGGTCTTACTGGCTACACCTTC. Translating gives CASSLTAGLTGYTF.

The chain has TRBV7-2 and TRBJ2-5, with D tentatively TRBD1 (5 bases). CDR1 SGHTA and CDR2 FQGNSA come from the germline V gene. The CDR3 spans 14 residues. V dropped 5 bases and J dropped 3 bases, with 13 bases sitting between them. The CDR3, as DNA: TGTGCCAGCAGCAGGGGCCGAGCTAAAGAGACCCAGTACTTC. This sequence encodes CASSRGRAKETQYF. Drawing the rest from reference TRBV7-2 and TRBJ2-5, the complete variable domain is GAGVSQSPSNKVTEKGKDVELRCDPISGHTALYWYRQSLGQGLEFLIYFQGNSAPDKSGLPSDRFSAERTGGSVSTLTIQRTQQEDSAVYLCASSRGRAKETQYFGPGTRLLVL.

This clonotype came up a few times. The chain recombines TRBV30 with TRBJ2-7, with D possibly matching TRBD2 (7 bases). The V end was cut by 4 bases, the J end by 6 bases, with 16 bases between. The germline gives CDR1 GTSNPN, CDR2 SVGIG (reference sequence). The CDR3 covers 13 residues. The CDR3 sequence: CAWNPRGGGEQYF. The CDR3 DNA sequence: TGTGCCTGGAACCCTCGCGGGGGCGGCGAGCAGTACTTC.

This sequence joins TRBV7-9 and TRBJ1-6; no firm D call. V shed 5 bases and J shed 6 bases, with 14 bases lying between them. The CDR3 is made up of 15 amino acids. The germline V gene has CDR1 SEHNR and CDR2 FQNEAQ (reference sequence). The CDR3 nucleotides read TGTGCCAGCAGCCTTGTCGCGGGTCCTAATTCACCCCTCCACTTT. This codes for CASSLVAGPNSPLHF.

This rearrangement joins TRBV7-2 to TRBJ2-4; D not certain. The J call is doubtful: the DNA matches TRBJ2-7 better. CDR3 length: 12 residues. Germline V CDR1 and CDR2: SGHTA, FQGNSA. The CDR3, as DNA: TGTGCCAGCAGCTTAGCGCTCTACGAGCAGTACTTC. It is translated as CASSLALYEQYF.

This clonotype was seen at least ten times. V gene TRBV7-2 combines with J gene TRBJ2-5; 8 bases map to TRBD2. CDR1 SGHTA and CDR2 FQGNSA come from the germline V gene. The V segment lost 1 base and the J segment 2 bases; nucleotides outside the gene matches: 6. This CDR3 comprises 16 residues. The CDR3: CASSLGRLASQETQYF. The DNA of the CDR3 is TGTGCCAGCAGCTTAGGTCGACTAGCGTCTCAAGAGACCCAGTACTTC.

V gene TRBV12-3 or TRBV12-4 combines with J gene TRBJ1-1, with D unresolved. This CDR3 comprises 11 residues. The V and J ends lost 9 bases and 1 base respectively, with 6 bases between them. The CDR3 sequence is CARKWNTEAFF. The CDR3 nucleotides are TGTGCCAGAAAGTGGAACACTGAAGCTTTCTTT.

In its sample, this clonotype was seen a few times. The chain uses TRBV30 and TRBJ1-2; possible D gene TRBD1, 5 bases. The germline V and J ends were trimmed by 3 bases and 7 bases, with 12 bases remaining between them. Germline V gene data show CDR1 as GTSNPN and CDR2 as SVGIG (reference sequence). This CDR3 has 12 residues. The CDR3, as DNA: TGTGCCTGGAGGGGACCAGGCGGTGGCTACACCTTC. As protein: CAWRGPGGGYTF.

Ten or more counts support this clonotype. This chain connects TRBV15 to TRBJ2-3; D is unresolved. The CDR3 runs to 15 residues. Germline CDR1 is LNHNV and CDR2 is YYDKDF (reference sequence). V lost 0 bases to trimming and J lost 0 bases, with 7 bases between them. Written as DNA, the CDR3 is TGTGCCACCAGCAGAGAACTGACTAGCACAGATACGCAGTATTTT. Its translation is CATSRELTSTDTQYF.

This clonotype occurred many times. The gene calls are TRBV5-1 and TRBJ2-3; 7 bases align to TRBD2. Unmatched junction bases numbered 3, after V lost 0 bases and J lost 5 bases. This CDR3 is 14 amino acids long. The germline gives CDR1 SGHRS, CDR2 YFSETQ. CDR3 amino acids: CASSLGGGKDTQYF. In DNA, the CDR3 is TGCGCCAGCAGCTTGGGCGGGGGAAAAGATACGCAGTATTTT.